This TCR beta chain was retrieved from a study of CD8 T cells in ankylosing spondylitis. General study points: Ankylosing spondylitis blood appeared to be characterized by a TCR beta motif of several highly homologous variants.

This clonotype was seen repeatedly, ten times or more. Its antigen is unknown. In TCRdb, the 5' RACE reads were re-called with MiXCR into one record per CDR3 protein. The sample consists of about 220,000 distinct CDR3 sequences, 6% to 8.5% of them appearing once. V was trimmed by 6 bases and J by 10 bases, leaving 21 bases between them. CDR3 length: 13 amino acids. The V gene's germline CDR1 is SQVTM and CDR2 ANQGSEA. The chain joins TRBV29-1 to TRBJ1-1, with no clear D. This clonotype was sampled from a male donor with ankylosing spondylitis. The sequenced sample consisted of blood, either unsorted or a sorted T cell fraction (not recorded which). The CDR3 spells CSVLDRIAVSAFF. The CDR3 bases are TGCAGCGTCCTCGACCGAATTGCGGTTTCAGCTTTCTTT.